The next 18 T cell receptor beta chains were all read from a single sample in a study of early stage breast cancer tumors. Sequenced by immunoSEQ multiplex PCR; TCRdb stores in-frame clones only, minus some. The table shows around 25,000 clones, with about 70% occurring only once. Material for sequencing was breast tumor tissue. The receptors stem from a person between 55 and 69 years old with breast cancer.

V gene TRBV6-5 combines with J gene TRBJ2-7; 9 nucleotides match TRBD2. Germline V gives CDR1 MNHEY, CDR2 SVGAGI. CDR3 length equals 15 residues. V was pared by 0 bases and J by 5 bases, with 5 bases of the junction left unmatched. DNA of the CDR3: TGTGCCAGCAGTTACTCAAGCCCTAGCGGGAACGAGCAGTACTTC. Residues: CASSYSSPSGNEQYF.

CDR3 coding DNA: TGTGCCACCAGCAGAGGACGACTGGGGGGTGAAAAACTGTTTTTT. This codes for CATSRGRLGGEKLFF. The J gene is TRBJ1-4, the V gene TRBV15; D may be TRBD1 (5 bases). The CDR3 extends over 15 amino acids. Trimming cost V 1 base and J 7 bases, with 13 bases left between them. CDR1 is LNHNV, CDR2 YYDKDF, per germline (reference sequence).

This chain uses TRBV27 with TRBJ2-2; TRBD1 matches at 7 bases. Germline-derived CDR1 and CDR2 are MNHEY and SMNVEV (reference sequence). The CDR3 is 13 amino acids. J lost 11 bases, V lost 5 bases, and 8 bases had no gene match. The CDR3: CASSRGRDRELFF. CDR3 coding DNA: TGTGCCAGCAGTAGGGGGCGCGATCGAGAGCTGTTTTTT.

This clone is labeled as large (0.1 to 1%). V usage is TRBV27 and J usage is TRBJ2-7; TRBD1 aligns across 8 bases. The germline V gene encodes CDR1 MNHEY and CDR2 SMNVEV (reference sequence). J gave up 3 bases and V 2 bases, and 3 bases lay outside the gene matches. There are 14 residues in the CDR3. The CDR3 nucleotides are TGTGCCAGCAGTTTACAGGGGGCGAACTACGAGCAGTACTTC. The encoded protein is CASSLQGANYEQYF.

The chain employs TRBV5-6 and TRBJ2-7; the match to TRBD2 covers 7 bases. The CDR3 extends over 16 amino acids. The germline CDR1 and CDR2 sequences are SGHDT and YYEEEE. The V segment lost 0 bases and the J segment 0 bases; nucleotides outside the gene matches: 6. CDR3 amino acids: CASSLERETGSYEQYF. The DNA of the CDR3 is TGTGCCAGCAGCTTGGAGCGGGAAACGGGCTCCTACGAGCAGTACTTC.

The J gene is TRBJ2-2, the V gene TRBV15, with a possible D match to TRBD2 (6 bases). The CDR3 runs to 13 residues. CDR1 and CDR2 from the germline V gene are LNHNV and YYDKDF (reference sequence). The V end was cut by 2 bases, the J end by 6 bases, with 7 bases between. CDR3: CATSRRLAGELFF. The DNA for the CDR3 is TGTGCCACCAGCAGAAGACTAGCCGGGGAGCTGTTTTTT. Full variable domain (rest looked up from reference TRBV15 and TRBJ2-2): DAMVIQNPRYQVTQFGKPVTLSCSQTLNHNVMYWYQQKSSQAPKLLFHYYDKDFNNEADTPDNFQSRRPNTSFCFLDIRSPGLGDTAMYLCATSRRLAGELFFGEGSRLTVL.

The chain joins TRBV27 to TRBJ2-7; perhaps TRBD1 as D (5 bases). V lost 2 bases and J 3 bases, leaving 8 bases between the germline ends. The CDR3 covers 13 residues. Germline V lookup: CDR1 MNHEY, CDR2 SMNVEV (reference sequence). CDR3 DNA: TGTGCCAGCAGTTTAGGCAGGGTCTACGAGCAGTACTTC. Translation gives CASSLGRVYEQYF.

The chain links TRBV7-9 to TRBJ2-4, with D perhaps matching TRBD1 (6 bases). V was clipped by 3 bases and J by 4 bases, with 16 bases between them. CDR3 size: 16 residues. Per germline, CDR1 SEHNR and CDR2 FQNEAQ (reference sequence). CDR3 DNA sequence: TGTGCCAGCAGCTTTGGGGCCGGGACAAGGAAAAACATTCAGTACTTC. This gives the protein CASSFGAGTRKNIQYF.

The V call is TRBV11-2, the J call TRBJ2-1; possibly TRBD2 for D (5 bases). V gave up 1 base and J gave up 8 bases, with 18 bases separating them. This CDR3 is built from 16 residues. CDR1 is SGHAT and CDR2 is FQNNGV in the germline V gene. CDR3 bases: TGTGCCAGCAGCTTAGCCCGAAGGAGGTTACGCGATGAGCAGTTCTTC. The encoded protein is CASSLARRRLRDEQFF.

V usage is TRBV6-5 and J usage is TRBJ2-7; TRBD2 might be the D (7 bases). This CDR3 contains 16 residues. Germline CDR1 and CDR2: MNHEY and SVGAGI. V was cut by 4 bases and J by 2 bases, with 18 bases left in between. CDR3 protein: CASSWNGEGGTYEQYF. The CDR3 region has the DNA TGTGCCAGCAGTTGGAATGGGGAGGGGGGGACCTACGAGCAGTACTTC.

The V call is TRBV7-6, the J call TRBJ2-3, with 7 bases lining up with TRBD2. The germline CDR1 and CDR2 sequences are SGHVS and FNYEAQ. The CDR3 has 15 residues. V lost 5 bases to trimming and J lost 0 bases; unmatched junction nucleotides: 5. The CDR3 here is CASSLFSGSTDTQYF. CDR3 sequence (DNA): TGTGCCAGCAGCCTGTTTAGCGGGAGCACAGATACGCAGTATTTT. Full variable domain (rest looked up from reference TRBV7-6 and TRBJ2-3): GAGVSQSPRYKVTKRGQDVALRCDPISGHVSLYWYRQALGQGPEFLTYFNYEAQQDKSGLPNDRFSAERPEGSISTLTIQRTEQRDSAMYRCASSLFSGSTDTQYFGPGTRLTVL.

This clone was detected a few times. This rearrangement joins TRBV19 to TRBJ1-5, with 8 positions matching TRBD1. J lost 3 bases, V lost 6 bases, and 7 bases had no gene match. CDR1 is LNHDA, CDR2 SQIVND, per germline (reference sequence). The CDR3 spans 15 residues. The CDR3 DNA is TGTGCCAGTAGCAAGGACAGGGTTGACAATCAGCCCCAGCATTTT. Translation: CASSKDRVDNQPQHF.

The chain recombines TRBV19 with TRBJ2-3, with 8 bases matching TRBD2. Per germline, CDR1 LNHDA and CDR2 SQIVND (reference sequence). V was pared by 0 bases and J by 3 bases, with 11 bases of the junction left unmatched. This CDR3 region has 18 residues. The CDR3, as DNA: TGTGCCAGTAGTATAGAGGTGGTGGGCGGGAGGAGTACAGATACGCAGTATTTT. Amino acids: CASSIEVVGGRSTDTQYF.

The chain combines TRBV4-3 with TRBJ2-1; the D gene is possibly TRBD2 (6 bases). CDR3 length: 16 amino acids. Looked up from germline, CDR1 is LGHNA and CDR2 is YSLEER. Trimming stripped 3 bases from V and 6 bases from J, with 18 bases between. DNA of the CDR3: TGCGCCAGCAGCCATGAATTCGAGGGACTTGGCAATGAGCAGTTCTTC. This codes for CASSHEFEGLGNEQFF.

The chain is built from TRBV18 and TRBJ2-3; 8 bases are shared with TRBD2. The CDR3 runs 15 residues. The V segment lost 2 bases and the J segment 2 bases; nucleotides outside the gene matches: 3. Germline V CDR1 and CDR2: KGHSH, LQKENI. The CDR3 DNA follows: TGTGCCAGCTCACCAACACTAGCGGACACAGATACGCAGTATTTT. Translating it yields CASSPTLADTDTQYF. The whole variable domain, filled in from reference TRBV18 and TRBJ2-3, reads NAGVMQNPRHLVRRRGQEARLRCSPMKGHSHVYWYRQLPEEGLKFMVYLQKENIIDESGMPKERFSAEFPKEGPSILRIQQVVRGDSAAYFCASSPTLADTDTQYFGPGTRLTVL.

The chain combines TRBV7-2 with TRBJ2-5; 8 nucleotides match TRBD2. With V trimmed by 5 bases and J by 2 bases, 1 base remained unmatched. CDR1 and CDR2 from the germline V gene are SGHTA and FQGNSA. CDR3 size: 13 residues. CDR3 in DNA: TGTGCCAGCAGCGGGACTAGTCAAGAGACCCAGTACTTC. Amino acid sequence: CASSGTSQETQYF.

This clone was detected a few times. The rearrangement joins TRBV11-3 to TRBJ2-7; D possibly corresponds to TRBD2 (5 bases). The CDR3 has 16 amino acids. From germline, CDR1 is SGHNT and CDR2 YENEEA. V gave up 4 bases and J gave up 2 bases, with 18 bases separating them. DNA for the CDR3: TGTGCCAGCAGCTCGCCCCTCGGACTCAAAACCTACGAGCAGTACTTC. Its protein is CASSSPLGLKTYEQYF.

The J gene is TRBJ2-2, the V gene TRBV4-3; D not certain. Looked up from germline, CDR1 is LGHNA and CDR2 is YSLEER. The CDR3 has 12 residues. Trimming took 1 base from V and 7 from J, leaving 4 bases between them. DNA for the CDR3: TGCGCCAGCAGCCAAGGGCACGGGGAGCTGTTTTTT. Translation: CASSQGHGELFF.